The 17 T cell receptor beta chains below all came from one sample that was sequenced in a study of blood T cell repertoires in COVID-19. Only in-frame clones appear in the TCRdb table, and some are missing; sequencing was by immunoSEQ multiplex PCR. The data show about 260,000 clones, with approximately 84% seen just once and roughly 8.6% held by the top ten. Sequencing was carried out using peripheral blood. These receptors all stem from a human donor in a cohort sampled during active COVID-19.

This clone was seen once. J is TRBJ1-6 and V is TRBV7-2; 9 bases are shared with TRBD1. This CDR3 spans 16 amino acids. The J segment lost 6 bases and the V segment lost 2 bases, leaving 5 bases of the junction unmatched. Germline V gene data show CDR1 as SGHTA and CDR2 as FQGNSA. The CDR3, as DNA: TGTGCCAGCAGCTTAAGAGAACAGGGGGCTAATTCACCCCTCCACTTT. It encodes CASSLREQGANSPLHF.

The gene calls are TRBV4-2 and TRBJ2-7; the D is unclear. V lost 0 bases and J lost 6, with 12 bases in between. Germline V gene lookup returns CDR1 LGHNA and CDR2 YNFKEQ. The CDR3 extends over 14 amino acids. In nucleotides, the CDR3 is TGTGCCAGCAGCCAAGATAGCTGGCAGAGCGAGCAGTACTTC. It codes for CASSQDSWQSEQYF.

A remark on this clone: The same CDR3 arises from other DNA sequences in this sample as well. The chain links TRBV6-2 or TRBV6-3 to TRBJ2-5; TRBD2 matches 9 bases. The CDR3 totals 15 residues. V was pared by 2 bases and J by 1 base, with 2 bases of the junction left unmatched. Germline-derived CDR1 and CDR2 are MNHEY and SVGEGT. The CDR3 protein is CASSYPTSGQETQYF. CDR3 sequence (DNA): TGTGCCAGCAGTTACCCGACTAGCGGCCAAGAGACCCAGTACTTC.

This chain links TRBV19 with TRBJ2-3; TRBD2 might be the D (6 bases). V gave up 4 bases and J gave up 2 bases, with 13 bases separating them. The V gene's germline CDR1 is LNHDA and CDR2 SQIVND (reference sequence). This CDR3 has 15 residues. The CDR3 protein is CASSTRGLDTDTQYF. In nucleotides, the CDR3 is TGTGCCAGTAGTACCCGGGGACTGGACACAGATACGCAGTATTTT.

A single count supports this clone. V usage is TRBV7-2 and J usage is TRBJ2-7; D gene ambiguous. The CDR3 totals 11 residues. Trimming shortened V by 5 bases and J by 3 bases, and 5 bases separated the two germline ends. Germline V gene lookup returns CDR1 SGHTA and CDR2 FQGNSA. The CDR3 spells CASSRGYEQYF. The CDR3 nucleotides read TGTGCCAGCAGCCGAGGCTACGAGCAGTACTTC. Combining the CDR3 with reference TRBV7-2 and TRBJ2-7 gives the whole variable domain GAGVSQSPSNKVTEKGKDVELRCDPISGHTALYWYRQSLGQGLEFLIYFQGNSAPDKSGLPSDRFSAERTGGSVSTLTIQRTQQEDSAVYLCASSRGYEQYFGPGTRLTVT.

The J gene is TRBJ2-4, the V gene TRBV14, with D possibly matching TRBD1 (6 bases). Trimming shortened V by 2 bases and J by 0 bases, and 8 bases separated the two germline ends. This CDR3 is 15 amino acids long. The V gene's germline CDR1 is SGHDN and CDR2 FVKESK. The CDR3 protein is CASSQLGAAKNIQYF. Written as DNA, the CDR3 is TGTGCCAGCAGCCAACTGGGGGCAGCCAAAAACATTCAGTACTTC.

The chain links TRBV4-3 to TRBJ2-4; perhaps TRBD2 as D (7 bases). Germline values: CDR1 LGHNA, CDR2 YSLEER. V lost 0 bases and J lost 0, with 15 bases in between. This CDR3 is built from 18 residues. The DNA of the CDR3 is TGCGCCAGCAGCCAAGATCGGGGAGGGGGGGTAGCCAAAAACATTCAGTACTTC. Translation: CASSQDRGGGVAKNIQYF.

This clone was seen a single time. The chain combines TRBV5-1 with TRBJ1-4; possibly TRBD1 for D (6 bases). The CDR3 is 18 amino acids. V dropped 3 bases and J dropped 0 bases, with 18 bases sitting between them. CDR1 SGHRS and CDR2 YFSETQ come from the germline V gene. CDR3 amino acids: CASSSSGTLKATNEKLFF. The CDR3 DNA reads TGCGCCAGCAGCTCATCCGGGACATTGAAAGCAACTAATGAAAAACTGTTTTTT.

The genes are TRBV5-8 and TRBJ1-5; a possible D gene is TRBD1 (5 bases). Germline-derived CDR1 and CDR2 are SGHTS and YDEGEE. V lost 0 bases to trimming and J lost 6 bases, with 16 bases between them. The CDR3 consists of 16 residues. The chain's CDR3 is CASSLGSGPISQPQHF. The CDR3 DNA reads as TGTGCCAGCAGCTTGGGGTCAGGGCCCATTAGTCAGCCCCAGCATTTT. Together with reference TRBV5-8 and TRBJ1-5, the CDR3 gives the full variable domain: EAGVTQSPTHLIKTRGQQATLRCSPISGHTSVYWYQQALGLGLQFLLWYDEGEERNRGNFPPRFSGRQFPNYSSELNVNALELEDSALYLCASSLGSGPISQPQHFGDGTRLSIL.

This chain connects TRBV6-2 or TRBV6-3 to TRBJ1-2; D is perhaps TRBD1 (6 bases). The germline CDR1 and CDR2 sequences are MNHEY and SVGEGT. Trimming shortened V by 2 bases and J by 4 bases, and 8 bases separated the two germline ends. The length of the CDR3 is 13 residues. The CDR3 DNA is TGTGCCAGCAGTTACCGACAGGCCTATGGCTACACCTTC. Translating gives CASSYRQAYGYTF.

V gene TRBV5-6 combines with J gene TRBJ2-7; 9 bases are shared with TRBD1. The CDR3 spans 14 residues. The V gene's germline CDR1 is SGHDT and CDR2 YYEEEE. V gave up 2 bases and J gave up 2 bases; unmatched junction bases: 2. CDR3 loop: CASSLRTGAYEQYF. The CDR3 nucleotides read TGTGCCAGCAGCTTAAGGACAGGGGCCTACGAGCAGTACTTC.

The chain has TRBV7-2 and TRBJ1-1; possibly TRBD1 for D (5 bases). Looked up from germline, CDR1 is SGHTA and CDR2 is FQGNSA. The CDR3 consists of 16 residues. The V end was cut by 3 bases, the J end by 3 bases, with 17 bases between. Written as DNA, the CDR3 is TGTGCCAGCAGCTTTGAGGCCAGGGTAAGGGACACTGAAGCTTTCTTT. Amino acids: CASSFEARVRDTEAFF.

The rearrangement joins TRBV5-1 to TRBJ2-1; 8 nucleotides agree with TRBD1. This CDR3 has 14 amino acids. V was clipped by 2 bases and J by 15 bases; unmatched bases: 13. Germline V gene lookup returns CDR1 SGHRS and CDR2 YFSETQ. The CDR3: CASSLTRGRQIPFF. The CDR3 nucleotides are TGCGCCAGCAGCTTAACCAGGGGGCGTCAGATTCCGTTCTTC.

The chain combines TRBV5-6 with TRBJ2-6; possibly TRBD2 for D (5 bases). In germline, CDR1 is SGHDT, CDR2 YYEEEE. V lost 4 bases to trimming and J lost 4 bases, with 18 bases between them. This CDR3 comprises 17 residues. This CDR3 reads CASSLGEFLMGANVLTF. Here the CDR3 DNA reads TGTGCCAGCAGCCTCGGGGAGTTCCTGATGGGGGCCAACGTCCTGACTTTC.

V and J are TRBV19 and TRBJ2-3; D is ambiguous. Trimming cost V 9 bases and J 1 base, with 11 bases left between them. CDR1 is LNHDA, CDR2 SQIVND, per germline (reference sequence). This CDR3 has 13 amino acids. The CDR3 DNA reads TGTGCCAGCCCCCTGAGGCGCACAGATACGCAGTATTTT. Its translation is CASPLRRTDTQYF. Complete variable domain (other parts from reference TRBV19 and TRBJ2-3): DGGITQSPKYLFRKEGQNVTLSCEQNLNHDAMYWYRQDPGQGLRLIYYSQIVNDFQKGDIAEGYSVSREKKESFPLTVTSAQKNPTAFYLCASPLRRTDTQYFGPGTRLTVL.

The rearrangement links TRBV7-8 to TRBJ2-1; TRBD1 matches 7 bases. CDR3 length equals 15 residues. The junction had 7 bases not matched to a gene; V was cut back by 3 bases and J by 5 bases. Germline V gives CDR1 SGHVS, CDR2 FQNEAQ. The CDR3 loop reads CASSFRSGQNNEQFF. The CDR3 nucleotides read TGTGCCAGCAGCTTCCGATCGGGACAGAACAATGAGCAGTTCTTC.

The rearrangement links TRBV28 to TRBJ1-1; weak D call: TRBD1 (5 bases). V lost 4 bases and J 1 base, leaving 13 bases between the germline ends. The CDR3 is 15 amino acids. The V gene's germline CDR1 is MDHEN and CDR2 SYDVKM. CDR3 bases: TGTGCCAGCAGTTCCAAAACCGGACAGAACACTGAAGCTTTCTTT. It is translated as CASSSKTGQNTEAFF.